Listed below are T cell receptor beta chains from one sample, sequenced in a study of T cell responses to AZD1222 COVID-19 vaccine. Sequencing used immunoSEQ multiplex PCR; TCRdb keeps in-frame clones, though not all of them. Of approximately 190,000 clones in the sample, 85% to 95% are singletons; the top ten hold roughly 1.4%. Sequenced material: peripheral blood, taken on day 0 of AZD1222 vaccination. The source of these receptors is an adult in good health. Each CDR3 is given with its conserved first and last residue. A D gene is named only where the DNA matches it firmly. Size is stated for part of the rows, as once, few or many counts, or as a class when the clone is expanded.

clone size: once; V gene: TRBV11-2; J gene: TRBJ2-7; D gene: TRBD2; CDR3 DNA: TGTGCCAGCAGCTTGGGGGGGAAGCAGTACTTC; CDR3 protein: CASSLGGKQYF
clone size: .; V gene: TRBV4-2; J gene: TRBJ1-5; D gene: TRBD1; CDR3 DNA: TGTGCCAGCAGCCAAGGGGGACAGAGCAATCAGCCCCAGCATTTT; CDR3 protein: CASSQGGQSNQPQHF
clone size: once; V gene: TRBV30; J gene: TRBJ1-2; D gene: .; CDR3 DNA: TGTGCCTGGAGTGAACCGGGGAGCGGCTACACCTTC; CDR3 protein: CAWSEPGSGYTF
clone size: .; V gene: TRBV10-3; J gene: TRBJ2-7; D gene: TRBD1; CDR3 DNA: TGTGCCATCAGTCCCGGGACAGGGGTCTACGAGCAGTACTTC; CDR3 protein: CAISPGTGVYEQYF
clone size: .; V gene: TRBV4-1; J gene: TRBJ1-1; D gene: .; CDR3 DNA: TGCGCCAGCAGCCATGTCACAGAAGCTTTCTTT; CDR3 protein: CASSHVTEAFF
clone size: .; V gene: TRBV19; J gene: TRBJ1-1; D gene: .; CDR3 DNA: TGTGCCAGTAGTATGCTAGGGGGGGCATCGTCTGAAGCTTTCTTT; CDR3 protein: CASSMLGGASSEAFF
clone size: .; V gene: TRBV3-1/TRBV3-2; J gene: TRBJ1-6; D gene: .; CDR3 DNA: TGTGCCAGCAGCCATTACAGGGATGGCTCACCCCTCCACTTT; CDR3 protein: CASSHYRDGSPLHF
clone size: .; V gene: TRBV28; J gene: TRBJ2-7; D gene: .; CDR3 DNA: TGTGCCAGCAGTTTATCGGTTGGCAACTACGAGCAGTACTTC; CDR3 protein: CASSLSVGNYEQYF
clone size: .; V gene: TRBV9; J gene: TRBJ1-6; D gene: .; CDR3 DNA: TGTGCCAGCAGCGTAGGGCCGGAAAATTCACCCCTCCACTTT; CDR3 protein: CASSVGPENSPLHF
clone size: .; V gene: TRBV28; J gene: TRBJ2-3; D gene: .; CDR3 DNA: TGTGCCAGCAGTTTAAGTTCCTTTGCGGATACGCAGTATTTT; CDR3 protein: CASSLSSFADTQYF
clone size: .; V gene: TRBV6-2/TRBV6-3; J gene: TRBJ1-1; D gene: TRBD1; CDR3 DNA: TGTGCCAGCAGTTACTCAACAGGGGGCTTGAACACTGAAGCTTTCTTT; CDR3 protein: CASSYSTGGLNTEAFF
clone size: .; V gene: TRBV7-3; J gene: TRBJ1-1; D gene: .; CDR3 DNA: TGTGCCAGCAGACCCTCACCGAACACTGAAGCTTTCTTT; CDR3 protein: CASRPSPNTEAFF
clone size: .; V gene: TRBV18; J gene: TRBJ1-5; D gene: TRBD1; CDR3 DNA: TGTGCCAGCTCACCCGGACAGGGATGGCAGCCCCAGCATTTT; CDR3 protein: CASSPGQGWQPQHF
clone size: .; V gene: TRBV19; J gene: TRBJ1-2; D gene: .; CDR3 DNA: TGTGCCAGTAGTACCTCCCCACCCGGTGGCTACACCTTC; CDR3 protein: CASSTSPPGGYTF
clone size: .; V gene: TRBV12-3/TRBV12-4; J gene: TRBJ1-1; D gene: TRBD1; CDR3 DNA: TGTGCCAGCAGTACCCGGACAGGTGGGGCTTTCTTT; CDR3 protein: CASSTRTGGAFF
clone size: .; V gene: TRBV6-2/TRBV6-3; J gene: TRBJ2-5; D gene: TRBD1; CDR3 DNA: TGTGCCAGCAGTAACCTCCAGGGGGCCGCGGAGACCCAGTACTTC; CDR3 protein: CASSNLQGAAETQYF
clone size: .; V gene: TRBV5-4; J gene: TRBJ1-1; D gene: TRBD1; CDR3 DNA: TGTGCCAGCAGCCCAGGGGGCGGGGGTGACACTGAAGCTTTCTTT; CDR3 protein: CASSPGGGGDTEAFF
clone size: .; V gene: TRBV10-3; J gene: TRBJ2-2; D gene: .; CDR3 DNA: TGTGCCATCAGCGCCTCTACAGGGCGGAAAGACACCGGGGAGCTGTTTTTT; CDR3 protein: CAISASTGRKDTGELFF
clone size: medium-sized; V gene: TRBV29-1; J gene: TRBJ2-7; D gene: .; CDR3 DNA: TGCAGCGTTAGGACAGAAACAACCTCCTACGAGCAGTACTTC; CDR3 protein: CSVRTETTSYEQYF
clone size: .; V gene: TRBV9; J gene: TRBJ2-1; D gene: TRBD2; CDR3 DNA: TGTGCCAGCAGCGGGGGACTAGCCTCCTACAATGAGCAGTTCTTC; CDR3 protein: CASSGGLASYNEQFF
clone size: .; V gene: TRBV6-6; J gene: TRBJ1-4; D gene: TRBD1; CDR3 DNA: TGTGCCAGCAGTTATTCCGGGACAGGGGGAGAAAAACTGTTTTTT; CDR3 protein: CASSYSGTGGEKLFF
clone size: .; V gene: TRBV25-1; J gene: TRBJ1-1; D gene: TRBD1; CDR3 DNA: TGTGCCAGCAGTGAATCGCACAGGGGTAGGGTCGCTGAAGCTTTCTTT; CDR3 protein: CASSESHRGRVAEAFF
clone size: .; V gene: TRBV5-1; J gene: TRBJ1-1; D gene: TRBD1; CDR3 DNA: TGCGCCAGCAGCTCCAATCCCCACAGGGGTGGTACTGAAGCTTTCTTT; CDR3 protein: CASSSNPHRGGTEAFF
clone size: .; V gene: TRBV2; J gene: TRBJ1-1; D gene: .; CDR3 DNA: TGTGCCAGCATCCCCCCCCTTTTGAACACTGAAGCTTTCTTT; CDR3 protein: CASIPPLLNTEAFF
clone size: .; V gene: TRBV5-1; J gene: TRBJ2-7; D gene: .; CDR3 DNA: TGCGCCAGCAGCCCGGCGGGGCCGCCCTACGAGCAGTACTTC; CDR3 protein: CASSPAGPPYEQYF
clone size: .; V gene: TRBV10-1; J gene: TRBJ1-5; D gene: .; CDR3 DNA: TGCGCCAGCAGACGGGGTCCGCGAGATTCTAGCAATCAGCCCCAGCATTTT; CDR3 protein: CASRRGPRDSSNQPQHF
clone size: .; V gene: TRBV3-1/TRBV3-2; J gene: TRBJ2-7; D gene: TRBD2; CDR3 DNA: TGTGCCAGCAGCCCCGGGACTAGCGGGGGGGCCTACGAGCAGTACTTC; CDR3 protein: CASSPGTSGGAYEQYF
clone size: once; V gene: TRBV9; J gene: TRBJ1-5; D gene: .; CDR3 DNA: TGTGCCAGCAGCGTAGACCCATCTAGCAATCAGCCCCAGCATTTT; CDR3 protein: CASSVDPSSNQPQHF
clone size: .; V gene: TRBV18; J gene: TRBJ1-4; D gene: .; CDR3 DNA: TGTGCCAGCTCAAATTCCGGAAGCCTTGAAAAACTGTTTTTT; CDR3 protein: CASSNSGSLEKLFF
clone size: .; V gene: TRBV2; J gene: TRBJ1-6; D gene: .; CDR3 DNA: TGTGCCAGCAGTGAGCGACAGGTCATTAATTCACCCCTCCACTTT; CDR3 protein: CASSERQVINSPLHF
clone size: .; V gene: TRBV15; J gene: TRBJ2-3; D gene: TRBD1; CDR3 DNA: TGTGCCACCAGCGGACCGGGACAGGGAACAGATACGCAGTATTTT; CDR3 protein: CATSGPGQGTDTQYF
clone size: .; V gene: TRBV11-3; J gene: TRBJ2-3; D gene: .; CDR3 DNA: TGTGCCAGCAGCCGCGGGAGCACAGATACGCAGTATTTT; CDR3 protein: CASSRGSTDTQYF
clone size: .; V gene: TRBV25-1; J gene: TRBJ1-6; D gene: .; CDR3 DNA: TGTGCCAGCAGTGAGGAAGGGGGAAGGAGCTCCTATAATTCACCCCTCCACTTT; CDR3 protein: CASSEEGGRSSYNSPLHF
clone size: .; V gene: TRBV7-2; J gene: TRBJ1-1; D gene: .; CDR3 DNA: TGTGCCAGCAGCTTAGGGGGGTACACGAACACTGAAGCTTTCTTT; CDR3 protein: CASSLGGYTNTEAFF
clone size: .; V gene: TRBV27; J gene: TRBJ2-3; D gene: TRBD2; CDR3 DNA: TGTGCCAGCACCGTACTAGCGGGGGGTAGCACAGATACGCAGTATTTT; CDR3 protein: CASTVLAGGSTDTQYF
clone size: once; V gene: TRBV6-5; J gene: TRBJ1-5; D gene: TRBD1; CDR3 DNA: TGTGCCAGCGGGACAGGGAATCAGCCCCAGCATTTT; CDR3 protein: CASGTGNQPQHF
clone size: .; V gene: TRBV7-2; J gene: TRBJ1-1; D gene: .; CDR3 DNA: TGTGCCAGCAGCTTAGAGGTCTTCACTGAAGCTTTCTTT; CDR3 protein: CASSLEVFTEAFF
clone size: .; V gene: TRBV28; J gene: TRBJ2-5; D gene: TRBD2; CDR3 DNA: TGTGCCAGCAGGTCCCCTAGCGGGGGGGCGGGAGAGACCCAGTACTTC; CDR3 protein: CASRSPSGGAGETQYF
clone size: .; V gene: TRBV7-9; J gene: TRBJ2-5; D gene: .; CDR3 DNA: TGTGCCAGCAGCTATGAGGATGAGACCCAGTACTTC; CDR3 protein: CASSYEDETQYF
clone size: .; V gene: TRBV5-1; J gene: TRBJ2-3; D gene: TRBD2; CDR3 DNA: TGCGCCAGCAGCCCAGACCTAGCGGGGTCTACGCAGTATTTT; CDR3 protein: CASSPDLAGSTQYF
clone size: .; V gene: TRBV6-2/TRBV6-3; J gene: TRBJ2-6; D gene: TRBD1; CDR3 DNA: TGTGCCAGCAGTGGACAGGGAACATGGGCCAACGTCCTGACTTTC; CDR3 protein: CASSGQGTWANVLTF
clone size: .; V gene: TRBV25-1; J gene: TRBJ2-2; D gene: .; CDR3 DNA: TGTGCCAGCAGGGGATTTAACACCGGGGAGCTGTTTTTT; CDR3 protein: CASRGFNTGELFF
clone size: few; V gene: TRBV6-5; J gene: TRBJ1-2; D gene: TRBD1; CDR3 DNA: TGTGCCAGCAGAGCCAGGACAGGGGCGAGCTATGGCTACACCTTC; CDR3 protein: CASRARTGASYGYTF
clone size: .; V gene: TRBV6-1; J gene: TRBJ1-1; D gene: .; CDR3 DNA: TGTGCCAGCAGTGATCCAGGGGTGTACACTGAAGCTTTCTTT; CDR3 protein: CASSDPGVYTEAFF
clone size: .; V gene: TRBV9; J gene: TRBJ2-1; D gene: TRBD1; CDR3 DNA: TGTGCCAGCAGCCGGGGACAGGCGTACAATGAGCAGTTCTTC; CDR3 protein: CASSRGQAYNEQFF
clone size: .; V gene: TRBV3-1/TRBV3-2; J gene: TRBJ1-4; D gene: .; CDR3 DNA: TGTGCCAGCAGCCAAGATTTCAGCACTAATGAAAAACTGTTTTTT; CDR3 protein: CASSQDFSTNEKLFF
clone size: .; V gene: TRBV19; J gene: TRBJ1-6; D gene: TRBD1; CDR3 DNA: TGTGCCAGTAGGACATCCGGACAGGACACTAATTCACCCCTCCACTTT; CDR3 protein: CASRTSGQDTNSPLHF
clone size: .; V gene: TRBV6-1; J gene: TRBJ1-4; D gene: .; CDR3 DNA: TGTGCCAGCAGTCTGGTCGTGGATAAACTGTTTTTT; CDR3 protein: CASSLVVDKLFF
clone size: .; V gene: TRBV6-5; J gene: TRBJ1-4; D gene: .; CDR3 DNA: TGTGCCAGCACTAACAGCCTAACTAATGAAAAACTGTTTTTT; CDR3 protein: CASTNSLTNEKLFF
clone size: .; V gene: TRBV6-6; J gene: TRBJ2-3; D gene: TRBD2; CDR3 DNA: TGTGCCAGCAGTCAACCGACCGGGGGGGATGTGACAGATACGCAGTATTTT; CDR3 protein: CASSQPTGGDVTDTQYF